The rows below give T cell receptor beta chains drawn from one sample of a study of cytomegalovirus exposure and HLA in healthy donors. The protocol was immunoSEQ multiplex PCR, while the TCRdb copy is restricted to in-frame clones and leaves out a portion. Here the sample spans fewer than 150,000 clones, 75% to 85% being singletons. Material: PBMCs. These receptor sequences come from a woman in her thirties or forties in good health and CMV-seropositive. Each CDR3 is given with its conserved first and last residue. The D gene is left open where the match is weak. Clone size appears in some rows only: once, few, many, or a class for an expanded clone.

abundance,j_gene,v_gene,d_gene,len,CDR3nt,CDR3aa
NA,TRBJ2-1,TRBV2,TRBD2,14,TGTGCCAGCAGGCCGGGACTACTACGCAATGAGCAGTTCTTC,CASRPGLLRNEQFF
NA,TRBJ1-1,TRBV2,TRBD1,14,TGTGCCAGCAGCCAACAGGGGGCCGCCACTGAAGCTTTCTTT,CASSQQGAATEAFF
NA,TRBJ2-2,TRBV29-1,NA,13,TGCAGCGTTGAAGGGGGGGACACCGGGGAGCTGTTTTTT,CSVEGGDTGELFF
NA,TRBJ2-3,TRBV5-1,NA,14,TGCGCCACCCAGGGGACTAAAGGAACAGATACGCAGTATTTT,CATQGTKGTDTQYF
NA,TRBJ1-5,TRBV2,NA,14,TGTGCCAGCGGGTTGGACAGTGGATTTCAGCCCCAGCATTTT,CASGLDSGFQPQHF
NA,TRBJ1-1,TRBV2,NA,13,TGTGCCAGCAATTGGGCGAGTTACACTGAAGCTTTCTTT,CASNWASYTEAFF
once,TRBJ2-1,TRBV6-1,NA,13,TGTGCCAGCGGGCGGGACAGTTACAATGAGCAGTTCTTC,CASGRDSYNEQFF
NA,TRBJ2-3,TRBV2,TRBD1,15,TGTGCCAGCAGTAGACAGGGGATCATCCCAGATACGCAGTATTTT,CASSRQGIIPDTQYF
NA,TRBJ2-2,TRBV5-1,TRBD2,18,TGCGCCAGCAGCGTATACCCTAGCGGGAGGGCCTACACCGGGGAGCTGTTTTTT,CASSVYPSGRAYTGELFF
once,TRBJ2-1,TRBV18,TRBD1,17,TGTGCCAGCTCACCACTGCCTTGGGGACAGGGAGGCAATGAGCAGTTCTTC,CASSPLPWGQGGNEQFF
NA,TRBJ2-6,TRBV29-1,NA,14,TGCAGCGTTGGCGGGGACTCTGGGGCCAACGTCCTGACTTTC,CSVGGDSGANVLTF
few,TRBJ1-2,TRBV5-1,NA,14,TGCGCCAGCAGCCCGGACGGGAATAACTATGGCTACACCTTC,CASSPDGNNYGYTF
NA,TRBJ2-3,TRBV6-5,TRBD1,16,TGTGCCAGCAGTTACTCCATGGGGACAGGGAGGGTTACGCAGTATTTT,CASSYSMGTGRVTQYF
NA,TRBJ1-5,TRBV5-1,NA,14,TGCGCCAGCAGCACGGGGGGGGTAGAACAGCCCCAGCATTTT,CASSTGGVEQPQHF
NA,TRBJ2-2,TRBV5-1,NA,12,TGCGCCAGCAGGCGGGACACCGGGGAGCTGTTTTTT,CASRRDTGELFF
NA,TRBJ2-5,TRBV4-1,TRBD1,17,TGCGCCAGCAGCCAAGGGGGATCACAGGGGGCTCGTGAGACCCAGTACTTC,CASSQGGSQGARETQYF
NA,TRBJ2-5,TRBV7-8,TRBD2,16,TGTGCCAGCAGCAGGAGACTAGCAGACTTTCAAGAGACCCAGTACTTC,CASSRRLADFQETQYF
NA,TRBJ2-7,TRBV23-1,TRBD1,19,TGCGCCAGCAGTCATAAATCGGCGCCCGGGACAGGATGCACCTACGAGCAGTACTTC,CASSHKSAPGTGCTYEQYF
once,TRBJ2-3,TRBV27,NA,14,TGTGCCAGCAGTCCCACAATAAGCACAGACACGCAGTATTTT,CASSPTISTDTQYF
NA,TRBJ2-3,TRBV13,NA,16,TGTGCCAGCAGCTCTAGGGGCCAACTACGCACAGATACGCAGTATTTT,CASSSRGQLRTDTQYF
NA,TRBJ2-1,TRBV5-1,NA,15,TGCGCCAGCAGCTTGAGGCAGGGCAACAGGGATGAGCAGTTCTTC,CASSLRQGNRDEQFF
NA,TRBJ2-5,TRBV15,NA,12,TGTGCCACCAGCAGTCGGGGGGAGACCCAGTACTTC,CATSSRGETQYF
NA,TRBJ1-4,TRBV7-9,TRBD1,16,TGTGCCAGCAGCTTTAGTCAGGGACAGGGACTTGAAAAACTGTTTTTT,CASSFSQGQGLEKLFF
NA,TRBJ2-7,TRBV6-1,TRBD1,16,TGTGCCAGCAGTGAAGGAAGAAAGACAGGGCGGTACGAGCAGTACTTC,CASSEGRKTGRYEQYF
NA,TRBJ1-2,TRBV6-5,NA,13,TGTGCCAGCAGCAATCCCGGGGGCTATGGCTACACCTTC,CASSNPGGYGYTF
NA,TRBJ2-1,TRBV5-4,TRBD2,15,TGTGCCAGCAGCCTCAAACGGGCTAGCGGCAATGAGCAGTTCTTC,CASSLKRASGNEQFF
NA,TRBJ1-1,TRBV5-6,NA,13,TGTGCCAGCAGCCTACAGTTGAACACTGAAGCTTTCTTT,CASSLQLNTEAFF
once,TRBJ1-1,TRBV19,NA,13,TGTGCCAGTACCCCTCTAACCGGCACTGAAGCTTTCTTT,CASTPLTGTEAFF
NA,TRBJ1-2,TRBV6-1,NA,15,TGTGCCAGCAGTGATCAACAGGGTTTGAACTATGGCTACACCTTC,CASSDQQGLNYGYTF
NA,TRBJ2-3,TRBV27,NA,14,TGTGCCAGCAGCATCCGCCCCTACACAGATACGCAGTATTTT,CASSIRPYTDTQYF
NA,TRBJ2-7,TRBV5-1,TRBD2,15,TGCGCCAGCAGCTGGGGAGCGGGAGATAGCGACGAGCAGTACTTC,CASSWGAGDSDEQYF
NA,TRBJ2-7,TRBV6-5,TRBD2,15,TGTGCCAGCAGTTACGGTGGCGGGAGGGCCTATGAGCAGTACTTC,CASSYGGGRAYEQYF
NA,TRBJ2-1,TRBV30,NA,18,TGTGCCTGGAGTGGAGGGGGAGGGCCCTCTTACTCCTACAATGAGCAGTTCTTC,CAWSGGGGPSYSYNEQFF
NA,TRBJ2-3,TRBV7-3,TRBD2,14,TGTGCCAGCAGCCCAGGGACTAGCGGCGATACGCAGTATTTT,CASSPGTSGDTQYF
NA,TRBJ2-7,TRBV21-1,NA,12,TGTGCCAGCAGCAAAACAGGGGGCGAGCAGTACTTC,CASSKTGGEQYF
NA,TRBJ2-2,TRBV7-9,NA,16,TGTGCCAGCAGTAAATTAGCCCAGCGACGCACCGGGGAGCTGTTTTTT,CASSKLAQRRTGELFF
few,TRBJ2-7,TRBV6-1,TRBD1,16,TGTGCCAGCAGTGGAGGCCCACCGGGACAGGGCTACGAGCAGTACTTC,CASSGGPPGQGYEQYF
NA,TRBJ2-3,TRBV25-1,TRBD2,16,TGTGCCAGCAGTAGGTATAGCGGGAGAGCCACAGATACGCAGTATTTT,CASSRYSGRATDTQYF
NA,TRBJ2-2,TRBV27,NA,17,TGTGCCAGCAGTTTTAACTTCAGGGAGGCGAACACCGGGGAGCTGTTTTTT,CASSFNFREANTGELFF
NA,TRBJ2-1,TRBV2,NA,13,TGTGCCAGCAGGTGGGCCGTGACCAATGAGCAGTTCTTC,CASRWAVTNEQFF
NA,TRBJ2-5,TRBV19,NA,13,TGTGCCAGTAGCGGCTCAGGGACAAAGACCCAGTACTTC,CASSGSGTKTQYF
NA,TRBJ2-1,TRBV5-1,NA,18,TGCGCCAGCAGCTTGGAGCCGTGGGGGCGGTCTTACTACAATGAGCAGTTCTTC,CASSLEPWGRSYYNEQFF
NA,TRBJ1-2,TRBV6-5,NA,14,TGTGCCAGCAGTTACTCGGCACAGAACTATGGCTACACCTTC,CASSYSAQNYGYTF
NA,TRBJ2-1,TRBV7-3,TRBD2,11,TGTGCCAGCAGCGGGGGGGGAAGGAAGTTCTTC,CASSGGGRKFF